This note documents a single TCR beta chain sequence. This entry comes from a study of CD8 T cells in Susac syndrome. Reverse transcription of roughly 0.45 to 1 ug RNA was carried out with random hexamers. TCRdb fed the immunoSEQ multiplex PCR reads into MiXCR, producing one record per CDR3 protein. The data show some 120,000 distinct CDR3 sequences, over 85% seen once. CDR1 is SGDLS, CDR2 YYNGEE, per germline. The CDR3 length is 16 residues. Trimming stripped 4 bases from V and 4 bases from J, with 18 bases between. This clonotype was obtained from a human donor in good health. The sequenced sample consisted of CD4+ T cells from PBMCs. V and J are TRBV9 and TRBJ2-1; no clear D gene. CDR3 in DNA: TGTGCCAGCAGCCCCCACGAAGCCCCAACTTACAATGAGCAGTTCTTC. Translation: CASSPHEAPTYNEQFF.